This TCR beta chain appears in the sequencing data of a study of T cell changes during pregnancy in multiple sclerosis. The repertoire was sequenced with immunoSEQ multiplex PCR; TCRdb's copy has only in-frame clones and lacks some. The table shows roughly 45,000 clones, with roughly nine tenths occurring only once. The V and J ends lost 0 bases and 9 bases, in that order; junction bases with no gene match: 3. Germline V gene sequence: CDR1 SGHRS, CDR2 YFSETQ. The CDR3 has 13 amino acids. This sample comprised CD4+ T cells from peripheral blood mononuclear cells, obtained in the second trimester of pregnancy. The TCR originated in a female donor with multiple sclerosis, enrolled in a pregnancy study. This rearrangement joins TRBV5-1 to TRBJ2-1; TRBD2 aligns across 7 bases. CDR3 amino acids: CASSLASGGEQFF. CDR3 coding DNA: TGCGCCAGCAGCTTGGCCTCGGGGGGTGAGCAGTTCTTC.